The rows below give T cell receptor beta chains drawn from one sample of a study of control samples from healthy donors and cancer patients. TCRdb's table, derived via immunoSEQ multiplex PCR, lists solely in-frame clones and lacks some. The sample records around 180,000 clones, under 95% being singletons. The source material was blood. The receptors were gathered from a woman aged 18-35 years in good health. Each CDR3 is given with its conserved first and last residue. Each record gives: CDR3 protein, CDR3 DNA, J gene, D gene, clone size, V gene. A D gene is named only where the DNA matches it firmly. Only part of the rows carry a size: once, few, many, or a class if the clone is expanded.

CDR3aa: CATSRDLPEDTQYF
CDR3nt: TGTGCCACCAGCAGAGATCTCCCTGAAGATACGCAGTATTTT
j_gene: TRBJ2-3
d_gene: -
abundance: -
v_gene: TRBV15

CDR3aa: CASSLHGGNTGELFF
CDR3nt: TGTGCCAGCAGCTTACATGGTGGTAACACCGGGGAGCTGTTTTTT
j_gene: TRBJ2-2
d_gene: -
abundance: -
v_gene: TRBV7-2

CDR3aa: CASSPTYNTDTQYF
CDR3nt: TGTGCCAGCAGCCCGACGTACAACACAGATACGCAGTATTTT
j_gene: TRBJ2-3
d_gene: -
abundance: once
v_gene: TRBV4-2

CDR3aa: CASTSSGADYNEQFF
CDR3nt: TGTGCCAGCACCTCAAGCGGGGCAGACTACAATGAGCAGTTCTTC
j_gene: TRBJ2-1
d_gene: TRBD2
abundance: -
v_gene: TRBV9

CDR3aa: CASSQRGLRGAFF
CDR3nt: TGTGCCAGCAGCCAGAGAGGCCTCCGGGGGGCTTTCTTT
j_gene: TRBJ1-1
d_gene: -
abundance: -
v_gene: TRBV11-3

CDR3aa: CASSLKAELYNSPLHF
CDR3nt: TGTGCCAGCAGCTTAAAGGCAGAACTATATAATTCACCCCTCCACTTT
j_gene: TRBJ1-6
d_gene: -
abundance: once
v_gene: TRBV7-9

CDR3aa: CASSRSGNYGYTF
CDR3nt: TGTGCCAGCAGCCGATCGGGAAACTATGGCTACACCTTC
j_gene: TRBJ1-2
d_gene: -
abundance: -
v_gene: TRBV13

CDR3aa: CASSQESSGHRNEQFF
CDR3nt: TGCGCCAGCAGCCAAGAGTCCAGCGGCCATAGGAATGAGCAGTTCTTC
j_gene: TRBJ2-1
d_gene: -
abundance: -
v_gene: TRBV4-1

CDR3aa: CASSLEGSPYGYTF
CDR3nt: TGCGCCAGCAGCTTGGAGGGTTCCCCTTATGGCTACACCTTC
j_gene: TRBJ1-2
d_gene: -
abundance: -
v_gene: TRBV5-1

CDR3aa: CASSLDGLEADTQYF
CDR3nt: TGTGCCAGCAGCTTAGATGGGTTGGAGGCAGATACGCAGTATTTT
j_gene: TRBJ2-3
d_gene: -
abundance: -
v_gene: TRBV11-2

CDR3aa: CASSRTGQGPYYGYTF
CDR3nt: TGTGCCAGCAGCCGCACCGGACAGGGCCCTTACTATGGCTACACCTTC
j_gene: TRBJ1-2
d_gene: TRBD1
abundance: -
v_gene: TRBV27

CDR3aa: CASSQVRELNTGELFF
CDR3nt: TGCGCCAGCAGCCAAGTCCGGGAATTGAACACCGGGGAGCTGTTTTTT
j_gene: TRBJ2-2
d_gene: -
abundance: -
v_gene: TRBV4-3

CDR3aa: CASSRQGAGNQPQHF
CDR3nt: TGTGCCAGTTCAAGACAGGGGGCGGGCAATCAGCCCCAGCATTTT
j_gene: TRBJ1-5
d_gene: TRBD1
abundance: -
v_gene: TRBV19

CDR3aa: CASSVPGTTVTFF
CDR3nt: TGTGCCAGCAGTGTACCCGGGACCACCGTAACTTTCTTT
j_gene: TRBJ1-1
d_gene: -
abundance: -
v_gene: TRBV27

CDR3aa: CASVLRGSNQPQHF
CDR3nt: TGTGCCAGTGTCCTCAGGGGAAGCAATCAGCCCCAGCATTTT
j_gene: TRBJ1-5
d_gene: -
abundance: -
v_gene: TRBV19

CDR3aa: CASSQYSYNEQFF
CDR3nt: TGTGCCAGCAGCCAGTACTCCTACAATGAGCAGTTCTTC
j_gene: TRBJ2-1
d_gene: -
abundance: -
v_gene: TRBV11-2

CDR3aa: CASIRSMGSTSNYGYTF
CDR3nt: TGTGCCAGCATCCGGTCGATGGGCAGTACTTCTAACTATGGCTACACCTTC
j_gene: TRBJ1-2
d_gene: -
abundance: once
v_gene: TRBV13

CDR3aa: CASSAQQMNTEAFF
CDR3nt: TGTGCCAGCAGCGCGCAACAGATGAACACTGAAGCTTTCTTT
j_gene: TRBJ1-1
d_gene: -
abundance: -
v_gene: TRBV9

CDR3aa: CASSYSTSGSSTEQFF
CDR3nt: TGTGCCAGCAGTTACTCGACTAGCGGGAGCTCCACCGAGCAGTTCTTC
j_gene: TRBJ2-1
d_gene: TRBD2
abundance: -
v_gene: TRBV6-6

CDR3aa: CASSSGQNSPLHF
CDR3nt: TGTGCCAGCAGCTCGGGACAGAATTCACCCCTCCACTTT
j_gene: TRBJ1-6
d_gene: TRBD1
abundance: once
v_gene: TRBV7-9

CDR3aa: CASSQVLGSPLHF
CDR3nt: TGTGCCAGCAGCCAAGTTTTAGGTTCACCCCTCCACTTT
j_gene: TRBJ1-6
d_gene: -
abundance: -
v_gene: TRBV14

CDR3aa: CASSLGGQGSEKLFF
CDR3nt: TGTGCCAGCAGCTTAGGAGGACAGGGAAGTGAAAAACTGTTTTTT
j_gene: TRBJ1-4
d_gene: TRBD1
abundance: -
v_gene: TRBV7-2

CDR3aa: CASSEALGVTQYF
CDR3nt: TGTGCCAGCAGTGAAGCCCTTGGGGTTACGCAGTATTTT
j_gene: TRBJ2-3
d_gene: -
abundance: -
v_gene: TRBV6-1

CDR3aa: CASSPGYTNEQFF
CDR3nt: TGCGCCAGCAGTCCCGGCTACACCAATGAGCAGTTCTTC
j_gene: TRBJ2-1
d_gene: -
abundance: -
v_gene: TRBV4-1

CDR3aa: CASSPPGRETQYF
CDR3nt: TGTGCCAGCAGCCCCCCGGGGCGAGAGACCCAGTACTTC
j_gene: TRBJ2-5
d_gene: -
abundance: -
v_gene: TRBV9

CDR3aa: CSARDRDWVNTEAFF
CDR3nt: TGCAGCGCCCGGGACAGGGATTGGGTGAACACTGAAGCTTTCTTT
j_gene: TRBJ1-1
d_gene: TRBD1
abundance: -
v_gene: TRBV29-1

CDR3aa: CASSPSLHEKLFF
CDR3nt: TGTGCCAGCTCACCATCACTTCATGAAAAACTGTTTTTT
j_gene: TRBJ1-4
d_gene: -
abundance: -
v_gene: TRBV18

CDR3aa: CASSTGSQPQHF
CDR3nt: TGTGCCAGCTCAACCGGTAGTCAGCCCCAGCATTTT
j_gene: TRBJ1-5
d_gene: -
abundance: once
v_gene: TRBV18

CDR3aa: CASSYSGEQPQHF
CDR3nt: TGTGCCAGCAGTTACTCCGGAGAACAGCCCCAGCATTTT
j_gene: TRBJ1-5
d_gene: -
abundance: -
v_gene: TRBV6-5

CDR3aa: CASSLRGGANTGELFF
CDR3nt: TGTGCCAGCAGCTTACGCGGGGGCGCAAACACCGGGGAGCTGTTTTTT
j_gene: TRBJ2-2
d_gene: -
abundance: -
v_gene: TRBV7-2

CDR3aa: CASTAALASTDTQYF
CDR3nt: TGTGCCAGCACCGCAGCTCTGGCGTCCACAGATACGCAGTATTTT
j_gene: TRBJ2-3
d_gene: -
abundance: -
v_gene: TRBV6-5

CDR3aa: CASSPVGGDSYEQYF
CDR3nt: TGTGCCAGCAGCCCCGTGGGAGGGGACTCCTACGAGCAGTACTTC
j_gene: TRBJ2-7
d_gene: TRBD2
abundance: -
v_gene: TRBV11-2